A single sample gave rise to the 30 T cell receptor beta chains below, sequenced in a study of blood T cell repertoires in COVID-19 (dated by TCRdb to 2019 to 2021). The library was generated by the immunoSEQ multiplex PCR assay. TCRdb carries this immuneACCESS record with in-frame sequences only. Its versions omit some clonotypes, under half of them owing to an unresolved V gene in the studies checked, with the rest unexplained. Present in this sample are over 100,000 clones, approximately 89% of which were seen just once. Over 9% of the sample goes to the ten largest clones. The sample was peripheral blood. All receptors come from a middle-aged man with acute or convalescent COVID-19.

The rearrangement uses TRBV5-1 and TRBJ2-5; no definite D call. CDR1 and CDR2 (germline): SGHRS, YFSETQ. This CDR3 spans 13 amino acids. V was shortened by 0 bases and J by 4 bases, with 7 bases between the two germline ends. CDR3 in DNA: TGCGCCAGCAGCTTGGCTAGAAGAGAGACCCAGTACTTC. This encodes CASSLARRETQYF.

In this sample, this clone turned up once. CDR3 protein: CASSPTDYYGYTF. The CDR3 DNA follows: TGTGCCAGCTCACCGACAGACTACTATGGCTACACCTTC. The V gene is TRBV18, the J gene TRBJ1-2, with a weak D call TRBD1 (5 bases). Germline V lookup: CDR1 KGHSH, CDR2 LQKENI. V lost 3 bases and J 3 bases, leaving 8 bases between the germline ends. The CDR3 spans 13 residues.

This clone was detected a few times. The chain combines TRBV3-1 (or the pseudogene TRBV3-2) with TRBJ2-5; 13 positions agree with TRBD2. Germline assignment: CDR1 LGHDT and CDR2 YNNKEL (reference sequence). This CDR3 has 16 amino acids. The J segment lost 5 bases and the V segment lost 4 bases, leaving 7 bases of the junction unmatched. This CDR3 reads CASSPRWTSGGETQYF. CDR3 bases: TGTGCCAGCAGCCCGCGCTGGACTAGCGGGGGTGAGACCCAGTACTTC.

V and J are TRBV6-5 and TRBJ2-7; 9 bases align to TRBD1. Germline V gene lookup returns CDR1 MNHEY and CDR2 SVGAGI. V lost 5 bases to trimming and J lost 2 bases; unmatched junction nucleotides: 4. The CDR3 has 14 amino acids. CDR3 sequence reads: CASSPRTGAYEQYF. The CDR3 DNA reads TGTGCCAGCAGTCCCCGGACAGGGGCCTACGAGCAGTACTTC.

This chain links TRBV5-5 with TRBJ1-3; D not resolved. Trimming cost V 1 base and J 0 bases, with 8 bases left between them. CDR1 and CDR2 from the germline V gene are SGHKS and YYEKEE (reference sequence). This CDR3 has 15 amino acids. CDR3 protein: CASSLTVSSGNTIYF. The DNA for the CDR3 is TGTGCCAGCAGCTTGACAGTGAGCTCTGGAAACACCATATATTTT.

The chain links TRBV28 to TRBJ2-2; D is unresolved. V lost 7 bases and J 6 bases, leaving 12 bases between the germline ends. The CDR3 consists of 13 residues. Germline lookup yields CDR1 MDHEN and CDR2 SYDVKM. CDR3 region: CASNLPGPGELFF. As DNA, the CDR3 is TGTGCCAGCAACTTACCTGGTCCCGGGGAGCTGTTTTTT.

The rearrangement joins TRBV5-1 to TRBJ1-2, with 7 bases lining up with TRBD1. The CDR3 runs to 15 residues. Looked up from germline, CDR1 is SGHRS and CDR2 is YFSETQ. V shed 4 bases and J 2 bases; nucleotides not matched to a gene: 8. CDR3 region: CASSVRGHGNYGYTF. CDR3 nucleotide sequence: TGCGCCAGCAGCGTAAGGGGGCACGGCAACTATGGCTACACCTTC.

As to this clone: Additional DNA sequences in this sample encode the identical CDR3. The gene calls are TRBV24-1 and TRBJ1-2; D gene ambiguous. V was clipped by 4 bases and J by 2 bases, with 10 bases between them. Germline V gene sequence: CDR1 KGHDR, CDR2 SFDVKD. The CDR3 totals 14 residues. CDR3 amino acids: CATSEAGYNYGYTF. CDR3 bases: TGTGCCACCAGTGAGGCGGGTTACAACTATGGCTACACCTTC.

V is TRBV4-2 and J is TRBJ2-4; TRBD2 agrees at 7 bases. Germline V gene lookup returns CDR1 LGHNA and CDR2 YNFKEQ. This CDR3 has 16 amino acids. Trimming took 1 base from V and 5 from J; bases not matched to a gene: 8. DNA for the CDR3: TGTGCCAGCAGCCAAGCTCTAGCGGCCCATCAAAACATTCAGTACTTC. The encoded protein is CASSQALAAHQNIQYF.

This rearrangement joins TRBV19 to TRBJ1-5, with D possibly matching TRBD1 (6 bases). With 0 bases removed from V and 7 bases from J, the gap between germline ends came to 16 bases. In germline, CDR1 is LNHDA, CDR2 SQIVND (reference sequence). The CDR3 runs 16 residues. CDR3 coding DNA: TGTGCCAGTAGTATAGATTGGGGACATGCCATGCAGCCCCAGCATTTT. Protein sequence: CASSIDWGHAMQPQHF. The whole variable domain, remainder taken from reference TRBV19 and TRBJ1-5, is DGGITQSPKYLFRKEGQNVTLSCEQNLNHDAMYWYRQDPGQGLRLIYYSQIVNDFQKGDIAEGYSVSREKKESFPLTVTSAQKNPTAFYLCASSIDWGHAMQPQHFGDGTRLSIL.

The chain combines TRBV19 with TRBJ2-3; 8 bases line up with TRBD2. The trim removed 4 bases at V and 6 bases at J, leaving 3 bases unmatched. From germline, CDR1 is LNHDA and CDR2 SQIVND (reference sequence). This CDR3 region has 13 residues. CDR3 protein: CASSTRGADTQYF. The CDR3 coding sequence is TGTGCCAGTAGTACGCGGGGGGCTGATACGCAGTATTTT.

The V gene is TRBV27, the J gene TRBJ1-5, with TRBD1 matching 8 bases. Germline CDR1 reads MNHEY; CDR2 reads SMNVEV (reference sequence). CDR3 size: 15 residues. V lost 5 bases to trimming and J lost 4 bases; unmatched junction nucleotides: 7. The CDR3 region is CASSPWTGPNQPQHF. In nucleotides, the CDR3 is TGTGCCAGCAGTCCCTGGACAGGGCCAAATCAGCCCCAGCATTTT.

V usage is TRBV5-5 and J usage is TRBJ1-3; D is ambiguous. Between the trimmed V and J ends, which lost 1 base and 0 bases, there was a span of 8 bases. The germline V gene has CDR1 SGHKS and CDR2 YYEKEE (reference sequence). CDR3 size: 15 residues. The CDR3 DNA reads as TGTGCCAGCAGCTTGCGCGGGGTCTCTGGAAACACCATATATTTT. Protein product: CASSLRGVSGNTIYF.

The rearrangement uses TRBV7-3 and TRBJ1-4, with TRBD1 matching over 8 bases. The CDR3 is 13 residues long. With 5 bases clipped from V and 8 bases from J, the junction kept 4 bases outside the gene matches. Per the germline V gene, CDR1 is SGHTA and CDR2 is FQGTGA. CDR3 sequence reads: CASSLGQGEKLFF. CDR3 nucleotides: TGTGCCAGCAGCCTTGGACAGGGAGAAAAACTGTTTTTT.

V gene TRBV6-5 combines with J gene TRBJ1-1, with 8 bases aligning to TRBD1. This CDR3 has 14 residues. Germline loops: CDR1 MNHEY, CDR2 SVGAGI. Losses at the gene ends were 4 bases for V and 5 bases for J; bases not matched to a gene: 6. As DNA, the CDR3 is TGTGCCAGCAGTTTATCTCAGGGGGCAACTGAAGCTTTCTTT. Translating gives CASSLSQGATEAFF.

The chain is built from TRBV7-2 and TRBJ1-1, with 7 positions matching TRBD1. V trimming: 2 bases; J trimming: 11 bases; junction bases outside the gene matches: 11. Germline V gene sequence: CDR1 SGHTA, CDR2 FQGNSA. CDR3 size: 14 residues. The CDR3 coding sequence is TGTGCCAGCAGCTTATGGCACAGGGGAGTTTACGCTTTCTTT. Protein sequence: CASSLWHRGVYAFF.

The chain joins TRBV19 to TRBJ1-5; 7 nucleotides match TRBD1. Germline CDR1 LNHDA, CDR2 SQIVND (reference sequence). CDR3 length: 16 residues. Trimming took 4 bases from V and 0 from J; bases not matched to a gene: 6. CDR3 sequence (DNA): TGTGCCAGTAGTACCCCGGGACAGCTTAGCAATCAGCCCCAGCATTTT. Amino acid sequence: CASSTPGQLSNQPQHF.

DNA for the CDR3: TGTGCGACTAGCGGGAGGACAGATACGCAGTATTTT. Its translation is CATSGRTDTQYF. The V and J genes are TRBV28 and TRBJ2-3; 13 bases align to TRBD2. The CDR3 length is 12 residues. Germline V gives CDR1 MDHEN, CDR2 SYDVKM.

The CDR3 coding sequence is TGTGCCAGCAGTTACTCCGGGACCGGGGAGCTGTTTTTT. It yields the protein CASSYSGTGELFF. This chain connects TRBV6-5 to TRBJ2-2; D gene unclear. Trimming shortened V by 0 bases and J by 5 bases, and 4 bases separated the two germline ends. Germline V gene sequence: CDR1 MNHEY, CDR2 SVGAGI. The CDR3 totals 13 residues.

The chain links TRBV18 to TRBJ2-1; maybe TRBD1 (5 bases). Trimming shortened V by 4 bases and J by 7 bases, and 11 bases separated the two germline ends. CDR1 is KGHSH and CDR2 is LQKENI in the germline V gene. This CDR3 has 13 residues. CDR3 loop: CASSLIKGNEQFF. The CDR3 DNA reads as TGTGCCAGCTCACTAATAAAGGGGAATGAGCAGTTCTTC.

The CDR3 here is CASSEGGAGAEDTQYF. For the CDR3, the DNA is TGTGCCAGCAGTGAGGGGGGAGCGGGAGCGGAAGATACGCAGTATTTT. The chain has TRBV6-4 and TRBJ2-3, with TRBD2 matching over 8 bases. The CDR3 extends over 16 amino acids. The germline CDR1 and CDR2 sequences are MRHNA and SNTAGT. V lost 3 bases, J lost 5 bases, and 10 bases stayed unmatched.

The CDR3 DNA reads as TGCGCCAGCAGCCCCCGCACTCAAACAGGGACCGGGGCCAACGTCCTGACTTTC. Its translation: CASSPRTQTGTGANVLTF. The rearrangement links TRBV5-1 to TRBJ2-6, with D possibly being TRBD1 (6 bases). V lost 4 bases and J 4 bases, leaving 21 bases between the germline ends. CDR1 SGHRS and CDR2 YFSETQ come from the germline V gene. The CDR3 has 18 amino acids. The whole variable domain, filled in from reference TRBV5-1 and TRBJ2-6, reads KAGVTQTPRYLIKTRGQQVTLSCSPISGHRSVSWYQQTPGQGLQFLFEYFSETQRNKGNFPGRFSGRQFSNSRSEMNVSTLELGDSALYLCASSPRTQTGTGANVLTFGAGSRLTVL.

The sample holds a few counts of this clone. The V and J genes are TRBV27 and TRBJ1-2, with D possibly being TRBD1 (6 bases). The germline V gene has CDR1 MNHEY and CDR2 SMNVEV (reference sequence). The CDR3 is 14 residues long. V gave up 3 bases and J gave up 4 bases, with 12 bases separating them. CDR3 in DNA: TGTGCCAGCAGTTTCGGGCAGGGGCTCTATGGCTACACCTTC. Encoded protein: CASSFGQGLYGYTF.

The J gene is TRBJ2-2, the V gene TRBV2; 8 bases are a match to TRBD2. J was trimmed by 4 bases and V by 7 bases; bases with no gene match: 5. The CDR3 is 14 amino acids. The germline gives CDR1 SNHLY, CDR2 FYNNEI. DNA of the CDR3: TGTGCCAGCACCGTACTAGCGGCCACCGGGGAGCTGTTTTTT. It is translated as CASTVLAATGELFF.

This chain connects TRBV5-1 to TRBJ1-2, with D possibly TRBD1 on 5 matching bases. CDR3 length: 16 residues. Trimming took off 0 bases at V and 8 bases at J, with 20 bases between the two ends. Germline CDR1 is SGHRS and CDR2 is YFSETQ. CDR3 residues: CASSLERAPGWKGYTF. The CDR3 DNA sequence: TGCGCCAGCAGCTTGGAGCGGGCCCCAGGGTGGAAGGGCTACACCTTC.

The chain links TRBV6-1 to TRBJ2-2; D perhaps matches TRBD1 (6 bases). The CDR3 length is 15 residues. The germline gives CDR1 MNHNS, CDR2 SASEGT. V lost 5 bases and J 7 bases, leaving 17 bases between the germline ends. CDR3 sequence (DNA): TGTGCCAGCAGTTCCCACAGGGACATGGGCGGGGAGCTGTTTTTT. Protein: CASSSHRDMGGELFF.

This clone has only a few counts. CDR3 coding DNA: TGTGCCAGCAGCGAGGGGGTATTGAACACTGAAGCTTTCTTT. Protein: CASSEGVLNTEAFF. V gene TRBV2 combines with J gene TRBJ1-1; a possible D gene is TRBD1 (6 bases). CDR3 size: 14 residues. V lost 6 bases and J 0 bases, leaving 11 bases between the germline ends. Per germline, CDR1 SNHLY and CDR2 FYNNEI.

The chain is built from TRBV18 and TRBJ1-2; D possibly corresponds to TRBD1 (5 bases). The CDR3 covers 15 residues. CDR1 and CDR2 from the germline V gene are KGHSH and LQKENI. Trimming pared 0 bases from V and 4 bases from J, leaving 12 bases between. As DNA, the CDR3 is TGTGCCAGCTCACCACCGACGGGGGTCGGCTATGGCTACACCTTC. Protein product: CASSPPTGVGYGYTF.

The chain recombines TRBV7-8 with TRBJ1-1, with D maybe TRBD1 (6 bases). Germline V CDR1 and CDR2: SGHVS, FQNEAQ. Trimming took 4 bases from V and 3 from J, leaving 12 bases between them. The CDR3 sequence is 14 residues long. The CDR3 region is CASSYPDRYTEAFF. The DNA for the CDR3 is TGTGCCAGCAGCTACCCCGACAGGTACACTGAAGCTTTCTTT.

In its sample, this clone was seen once. This chain links TRBV6-5 with TRBJ1-1; D remains ambiguous. Between the trimmed V and J ends, which lost 7 bases and 1 base, there was a span of 16 bases. CDR1 is MNHEY and CDR2 is SVGAGI in the germline V gene. CDR3 length: 15 amino acids. The CDR3 loop reads CASIATPTSNTEAFF. CDR3 in DNA: TGTGCCAGCATCGCCACCCCCACTTCGAACACTGAAGCTTTCTTT.